This TCR beta chain derives from a study of T-cell reconstitution after alpha-beta-depleted transplantation in children. This clonotype was observed a handful of times. Using unique molecular identifiers, the investigators prepared the TCRbeta library. TCRdb redid the calling of the PCR reads with MiXCR, one entry per CDR3 protein. The sample holds over 400,000 distinct CDR3 sequences, about an eighth seen once. The CDR3 has 17 amino acids. V lost 4 bases to trimming and J lost 0 bases, with 16 bases between them. This chain links TRBV12-3 or TRBV12-4 with TRBJ2-1, with no clear D. The specimen comprised PBMCs from the stem cell graft donor, sampled from the stem cell graft. The receptor's source is a human donor who donated a stem cell graft to a child with combined immunodeficiency. This CDR3 is CASSSPLATYSYNEQFF. The CDR3 DNA reads as TGTGCCAGCAGTTCCCCCTTGGCTACCTACTCCTACAATGAGCAGTTCTTC.